This T cell receptor (beta chain) was captured by sequencing in a study of blood T cells in healthy people across ages. In regard to this clonotype: Its cognate antigen is unknown.

It was with a sample-barcoded 5' primer and a J-beta primer mix that a second PCR of roughly 7 to 12 cycles was run. All samples gave at least 2.5 million CDR3-containing paired-end reads. One entry per CDR3 protein results from TCRdb running MiXCR on the 5' RACE reads. The sample has over 600,000 distinct CDR3 sequences, more than 55% seen once. Findings and limits, study-wide: Estimated diversity across one million T cells was deemed an underestimate. Observed TCR beta diversity showed a strong correlation with the percentage of naive T cells as measured by flow cytometry. Age showed a roughly linear inverse relationship with TCR beta diversity per million T cells.

The CDR3 extends over 15 amino acids. In germline, CDR1 is MNHEY, CDR2 SMNVEV (reference sequence). V lost 10 bases, J lost 5 bases, and 24 bases lay in between. The sample comprised blood. The chain combines TRBV27 with TRBJ2-7; D is uncertain. This TCR was sampled from a man aged 35 to 55 in good health. The CDR3: CAIPLLGTAINEQYF. In DNA form, the CDR3 reads TGTGCCATCCCTCTCCTCGGCACCGCGATTAACGAGCAGTACTTC.